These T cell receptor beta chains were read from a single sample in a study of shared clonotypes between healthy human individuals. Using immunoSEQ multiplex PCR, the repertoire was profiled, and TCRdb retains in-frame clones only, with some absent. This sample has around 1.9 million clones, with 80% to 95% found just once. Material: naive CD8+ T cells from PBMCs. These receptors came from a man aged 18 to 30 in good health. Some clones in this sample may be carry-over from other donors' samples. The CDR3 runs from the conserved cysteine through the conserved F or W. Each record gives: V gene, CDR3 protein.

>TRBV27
CASSDQIDANNEQFF
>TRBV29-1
CSVVGQYSYEQYF
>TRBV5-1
CASSLSIGGLGGNTIYF
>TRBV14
CASRQLAGYNEQFF
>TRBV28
CASSFDQKYEQYF
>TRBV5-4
CASSTGLAVNEQYF
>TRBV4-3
CASSQRQPPSSNEKLFF
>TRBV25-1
CASSSGVNNEQFF
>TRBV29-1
CSVEDPGTGDYEQYF
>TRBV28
CASSSPGDRGRLPVPYEQYF
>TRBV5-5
CASSFQGGMETQYF
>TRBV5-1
CASSGGQGAISNEQFF
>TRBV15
CATSNTPEGYTF
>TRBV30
CAWSPGTSGGDTQYF
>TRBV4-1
CASGPRARLEQFF
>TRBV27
CASSPGQGEGETQYF
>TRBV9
CASSGGQGIQWANVLTF
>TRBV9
CASTKGSTPSYEQYF
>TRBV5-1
CASRAGAGNEQFF
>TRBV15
CATSRGLAGAFEQFF
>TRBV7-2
CASSLGQRNQPQHF
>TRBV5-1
CASSPAGIGATIYF
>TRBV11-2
CASSLAEVEQYF
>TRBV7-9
CASGLAGLYNEQFF
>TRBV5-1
CASSLGRLPSYEQYF
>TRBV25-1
CASSETLSISRYEQYF
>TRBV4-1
CASSPSVIAISTDTQYF